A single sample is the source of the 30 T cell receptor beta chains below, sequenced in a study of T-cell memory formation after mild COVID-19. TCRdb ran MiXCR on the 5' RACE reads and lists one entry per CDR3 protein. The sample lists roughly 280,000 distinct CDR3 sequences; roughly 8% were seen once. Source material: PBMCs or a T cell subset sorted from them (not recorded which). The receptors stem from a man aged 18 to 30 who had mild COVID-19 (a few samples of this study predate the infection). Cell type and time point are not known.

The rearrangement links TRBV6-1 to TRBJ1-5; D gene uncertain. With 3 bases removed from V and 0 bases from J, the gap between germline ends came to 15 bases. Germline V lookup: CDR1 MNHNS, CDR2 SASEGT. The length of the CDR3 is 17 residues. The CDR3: CASSEFRHTYSNQPQHF. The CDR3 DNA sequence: TGTGCCAGCAGTGAGTTTCGGCACACCTATAGCAATCAGCCCCAGCATTTT.

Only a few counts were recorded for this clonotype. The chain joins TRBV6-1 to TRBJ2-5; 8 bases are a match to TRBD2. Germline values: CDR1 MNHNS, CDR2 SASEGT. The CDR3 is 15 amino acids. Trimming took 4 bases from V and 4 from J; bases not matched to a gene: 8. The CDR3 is CASSASAGGGETQYF. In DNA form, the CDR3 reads TGTGCCAGCAGTGCTTCCGCGGGAGGCGGAGAGACCCAGTACTTC.

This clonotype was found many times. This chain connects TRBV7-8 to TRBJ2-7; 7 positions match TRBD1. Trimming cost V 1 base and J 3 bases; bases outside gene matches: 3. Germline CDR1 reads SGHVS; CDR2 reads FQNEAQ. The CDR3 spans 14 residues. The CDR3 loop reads CASSLGPGGYEQYV. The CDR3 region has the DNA TGTGCCAGCAGCTTAGGGCCAGGGGGCTACGAGCAGTACGTC.

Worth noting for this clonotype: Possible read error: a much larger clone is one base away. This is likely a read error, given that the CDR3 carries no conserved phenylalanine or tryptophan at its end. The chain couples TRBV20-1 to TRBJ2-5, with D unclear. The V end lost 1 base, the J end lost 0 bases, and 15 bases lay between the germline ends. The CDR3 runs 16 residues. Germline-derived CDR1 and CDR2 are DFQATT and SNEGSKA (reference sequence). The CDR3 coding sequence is TGCAGTGCTAGAGGTTTTCAGCCTAATTACCAAGAGACCCAGTACTTA. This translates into CSARGFQPNYQETQYL.

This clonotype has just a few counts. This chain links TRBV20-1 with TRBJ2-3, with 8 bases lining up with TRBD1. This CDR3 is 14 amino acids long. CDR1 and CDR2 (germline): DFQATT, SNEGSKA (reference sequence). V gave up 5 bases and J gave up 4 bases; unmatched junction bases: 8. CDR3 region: CSAGTGIIADTQYF. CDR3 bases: TGCAGTGCTGGGACAGGCATAATCGCAGATACGCAGTATTTT.

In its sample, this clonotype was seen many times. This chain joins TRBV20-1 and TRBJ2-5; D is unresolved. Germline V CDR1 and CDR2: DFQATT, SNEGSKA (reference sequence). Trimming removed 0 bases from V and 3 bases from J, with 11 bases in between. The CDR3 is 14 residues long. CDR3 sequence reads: CSARDQAQKETQYF. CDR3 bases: TGCAGTGCTAGAGATCAGGCTCAGAAAGAGACCCAGTACTTC.

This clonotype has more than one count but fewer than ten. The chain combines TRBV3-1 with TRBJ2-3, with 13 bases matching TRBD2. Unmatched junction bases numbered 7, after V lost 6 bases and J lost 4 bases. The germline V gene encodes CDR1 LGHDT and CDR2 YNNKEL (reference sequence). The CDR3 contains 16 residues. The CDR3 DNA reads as TGTGCCAGCAGGCCAACTAGCGGGGGGGCCCCAGATACGCAGTATTTT. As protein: CASRPTSGGAPDTQYF.

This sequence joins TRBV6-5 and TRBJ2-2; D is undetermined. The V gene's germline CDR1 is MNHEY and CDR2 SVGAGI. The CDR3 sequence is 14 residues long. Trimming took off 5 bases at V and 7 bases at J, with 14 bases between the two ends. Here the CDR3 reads CASSLFKGSGELFF. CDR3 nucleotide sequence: TGTGCCAGCAGTCTCTTCAAGGGTAGCGGGGAGCTGTTTTTT.

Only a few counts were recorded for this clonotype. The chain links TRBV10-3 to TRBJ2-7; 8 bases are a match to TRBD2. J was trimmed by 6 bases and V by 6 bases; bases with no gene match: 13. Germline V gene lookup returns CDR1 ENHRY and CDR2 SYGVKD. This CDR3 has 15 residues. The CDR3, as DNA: TGTGCCATCAGGAAAGCGGGGGCCGGACCGAGCGAGCAGTACTTC. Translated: CAIRKAGAGPSEQYF.

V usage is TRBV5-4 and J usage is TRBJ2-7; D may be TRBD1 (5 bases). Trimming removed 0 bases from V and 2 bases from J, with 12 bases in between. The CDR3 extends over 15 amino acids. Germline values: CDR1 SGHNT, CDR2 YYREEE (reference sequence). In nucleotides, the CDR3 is TGTGCCAGCAGCTTGGGGCAGGGAAGGGCCTACGAGCAGTACTTC. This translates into CASSLGQGRAYEQYF. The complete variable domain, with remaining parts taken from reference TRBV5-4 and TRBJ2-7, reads ETGVTQSPTHLIKTRGQQVTLRCSSQSGHNTVSWYQQALGQGPQFIFQYYREEENGRGNFPPRFSGLQFPNYSSELNVNALELDDSALYLCASSLGQGRAYEQYFGPGTRLTVT.

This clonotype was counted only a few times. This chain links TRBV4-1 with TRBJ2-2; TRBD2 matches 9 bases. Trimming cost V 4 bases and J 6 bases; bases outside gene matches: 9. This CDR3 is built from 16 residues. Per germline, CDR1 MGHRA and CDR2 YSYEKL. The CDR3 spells CASSLEGGGAPGELFF. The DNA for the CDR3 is TGCGCCAGCAGCCTCGAGGGCGGGGGGGCCCCCGGGGAGCTGTTTTTT.

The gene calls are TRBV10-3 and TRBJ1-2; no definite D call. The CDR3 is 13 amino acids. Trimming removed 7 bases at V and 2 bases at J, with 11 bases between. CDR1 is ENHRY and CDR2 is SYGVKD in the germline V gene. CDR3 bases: TGTGCCATCACCAGGAGTTTAAACTATGGCTACACCTTC. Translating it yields CAITRSLNYGYTF.

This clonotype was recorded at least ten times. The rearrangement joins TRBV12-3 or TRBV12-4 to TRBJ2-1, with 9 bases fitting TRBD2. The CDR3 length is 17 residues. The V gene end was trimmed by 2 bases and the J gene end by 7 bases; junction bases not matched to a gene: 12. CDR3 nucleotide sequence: TGTGCCAGCAGTTTATTTGGCGGGGGGGCCCTGGGGAATGAGCAGTTCTTC. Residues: CASSLFGGGALGNEQFF.

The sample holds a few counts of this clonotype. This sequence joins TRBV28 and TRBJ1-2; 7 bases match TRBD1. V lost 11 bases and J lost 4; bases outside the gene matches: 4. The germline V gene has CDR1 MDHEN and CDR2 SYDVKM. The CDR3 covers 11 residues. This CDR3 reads CAVRTGYGYTF. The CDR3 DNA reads TGTGCCGTCCGGACAGGCTATGGCTACACCTTC.

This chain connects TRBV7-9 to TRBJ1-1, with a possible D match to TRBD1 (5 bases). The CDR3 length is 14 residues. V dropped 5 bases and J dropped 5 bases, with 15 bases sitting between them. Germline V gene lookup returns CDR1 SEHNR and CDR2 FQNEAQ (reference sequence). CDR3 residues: CASSPTGGDTEAFF. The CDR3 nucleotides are TGTGCCAGCAGCCCCACTGGGGGGGATACTGAAGCTTTCTTT.

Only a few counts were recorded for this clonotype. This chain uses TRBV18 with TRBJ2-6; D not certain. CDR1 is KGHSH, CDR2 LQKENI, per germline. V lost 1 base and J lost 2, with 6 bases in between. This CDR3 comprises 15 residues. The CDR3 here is CASSPLGTGANVLTF. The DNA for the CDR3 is TGTGCCAGCTCACCACTGGGGACTGGGGCCAACGTCCTGACTTTC. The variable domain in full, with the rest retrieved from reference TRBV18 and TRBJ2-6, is NAGVMQNPRHLVRRRGQEARLRCSPMKGHSHVYWYRQLPEEGLKFMVYLQKENIIDESGMPKERFSAEFPKEGPSILRIQQVVRGDSAAYFCASSPLGTGANVLTFGAGSRLTVL.

The CDR3 nucleotides are TGTGCCAGCAGTAACCCGGGACGCGCGTCCACCTTC. This gives the protein CASSNPGRASTF. The chain uses TRBV6-5 and TRBJ1-2; D is possibly TRBD1 (5 bases). CDR1 MNHEY and CDR2 SVGAGI come from the germline V gene. The CDR3 consists of 12 residues. The V gene lost 5 bases and the J gene lost 13 bases, with 17 bases spanning the gap.

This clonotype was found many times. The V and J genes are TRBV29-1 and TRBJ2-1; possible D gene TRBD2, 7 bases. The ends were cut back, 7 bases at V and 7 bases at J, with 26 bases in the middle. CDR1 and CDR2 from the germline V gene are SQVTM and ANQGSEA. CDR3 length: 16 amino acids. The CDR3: CSAGGGGPPSGNEQFF. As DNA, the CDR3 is TGCAGCGCCGGGGGAGGGGGACCCCCGTCGGGAAATGAGCAGTTCTTC.

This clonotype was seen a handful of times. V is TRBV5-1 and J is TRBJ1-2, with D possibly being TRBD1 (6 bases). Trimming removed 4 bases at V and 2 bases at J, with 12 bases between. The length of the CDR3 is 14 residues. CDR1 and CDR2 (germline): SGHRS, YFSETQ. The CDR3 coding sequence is TGCGCCAGCAGCAACGGGCAGGGGAACTATGGCTACACCTTC. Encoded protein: CASSNGQGNYGYTF.

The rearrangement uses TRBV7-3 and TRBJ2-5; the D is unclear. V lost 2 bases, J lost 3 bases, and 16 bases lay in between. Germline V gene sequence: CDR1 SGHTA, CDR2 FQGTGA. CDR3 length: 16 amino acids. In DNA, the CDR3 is TGTGCCAGCAGCTTAGTGGCGTGGGGTGGGAAAGAGACCCAGTACTTC. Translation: CASSLVAWGGKETQYF.

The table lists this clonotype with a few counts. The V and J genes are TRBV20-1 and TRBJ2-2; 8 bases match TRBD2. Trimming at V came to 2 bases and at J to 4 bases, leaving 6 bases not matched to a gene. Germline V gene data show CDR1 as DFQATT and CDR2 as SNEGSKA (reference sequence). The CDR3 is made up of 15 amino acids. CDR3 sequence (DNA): TGCAGTGCTAGACGTCGGGGGGGCGTCACCGGGGAGCTGTTTTTT. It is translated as CSARRRGGVTGELFF.

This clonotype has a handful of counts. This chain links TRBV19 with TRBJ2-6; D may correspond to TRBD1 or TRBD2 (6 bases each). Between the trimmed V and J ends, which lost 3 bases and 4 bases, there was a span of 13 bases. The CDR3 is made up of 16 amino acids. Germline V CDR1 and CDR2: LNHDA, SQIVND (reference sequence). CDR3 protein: CASSMNRGAGANVLTF. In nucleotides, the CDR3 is TGTGCCAGTAGTATGAATAGGGGGGCCGGGGCCAACGTCCTGACTTTC.

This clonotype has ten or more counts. The CDR3 region is CASSSGRDQETQYF. The CDR3 nucleotides are TGCGCCAGCAGCTCTGGACGCGATCAAGAGACCCAGTACTTC. This chain links TRBV5-1 with TRBJ2-5; unclear D gene. This CDR3 comprises 14 residues. The V and J ends lost 3 bases and 2 bases respectively, with 11 bases between them. Germline CDR1 reads SGHRS; CDR2 reads YFSETQ.

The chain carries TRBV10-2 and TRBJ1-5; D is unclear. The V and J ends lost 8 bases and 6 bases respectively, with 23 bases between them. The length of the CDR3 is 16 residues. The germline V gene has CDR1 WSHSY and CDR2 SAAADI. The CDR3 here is CASPWVGFDRIQPQHF. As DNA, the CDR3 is TGCGCCAGCCCCTGGGTAGGGTTCGACCGAATTCAGCCCCAGCATTTT.

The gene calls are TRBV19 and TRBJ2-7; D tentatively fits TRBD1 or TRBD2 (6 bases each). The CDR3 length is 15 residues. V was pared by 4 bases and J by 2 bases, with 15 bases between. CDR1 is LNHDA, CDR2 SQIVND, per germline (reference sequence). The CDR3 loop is CASSSPWGAAYEQYF. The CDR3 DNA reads TGTGCCAGTAGTAGCCCCTGGGGGGCTGCCTACGAGCAGTACTTC.

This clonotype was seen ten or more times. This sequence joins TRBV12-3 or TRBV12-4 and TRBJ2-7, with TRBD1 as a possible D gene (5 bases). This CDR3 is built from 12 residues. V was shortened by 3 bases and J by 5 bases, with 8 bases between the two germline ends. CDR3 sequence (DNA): TGTGCCAGCAGTTTTGGGGCCGACGAGCAGTACGTC. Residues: CASSFGADEQYV.

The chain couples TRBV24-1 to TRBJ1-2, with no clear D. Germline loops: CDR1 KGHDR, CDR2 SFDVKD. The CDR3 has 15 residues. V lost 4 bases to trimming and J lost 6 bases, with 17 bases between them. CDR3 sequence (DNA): TGTGCCACCAGTGACGCACCGAACGGAGGAGATGGCTACACCTTC. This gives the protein CATSDAPNGGDGYTF.

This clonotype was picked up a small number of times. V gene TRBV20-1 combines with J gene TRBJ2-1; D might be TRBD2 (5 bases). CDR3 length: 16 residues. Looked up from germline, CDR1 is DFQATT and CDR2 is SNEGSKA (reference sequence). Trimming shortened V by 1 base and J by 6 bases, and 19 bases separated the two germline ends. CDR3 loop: CSARGPRAYPANEQFF. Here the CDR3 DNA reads TGCAGTGCTAGAGGGCCGCGGGCCTACCCGGCCAATGAGCAGTTCTTC.

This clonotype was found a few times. This CDR3 is CASSPTGSLETQYF. In DNA form, the CDR3 reads TGCGCCAGCAGCCCTACTGGTAGTTTAGAGACCCAGTACTTC. V usage is TRBV5-1 and J usage is TRBJ2-5, with D uncertain. Germline CDR1 and CDR2: SGHRS and YFSETQ. Trimming shortened V by 4 bases and J by 4 bases, and 14 bases separated the two germline ends. The CDR3 loop spans 14 amino acids.

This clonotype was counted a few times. CDR3 nucleotide sequence: TGTGCCAGCTCACCAGGCCACGCCTACGAGCAGTACTTC. It yields the protein CASSPGHAYEQYF. The chain has TRBV18 and TRBJ2-7; D is unresolved. The V gene's germline CDR1 is KGHSH and CDR2 LQKENI. V shed 2 bases and J shed 2 bases, with 7 bases lying between them. CDR3 size: 13 residues.